This is a list of T cell receptor beta chains from one sample in a study of T-cell reconstitution after alpha-beta-depleted transplantation in children. TCRdb passed the PCR reads through MiXCR, listing each CDR3 protein once. The sample records 530,000 or so distinct CDR3 sequences, more than 20% being singletons. Material: PBMCs, obtained before TCRalphabeta/CD19-depleted stem cell transplant. The receptors derive from a boy younger than two with Wiskott-Aldrich syndrome, due to receive a stem cell transplant. Both conserved end residues are part of each CDR3. D genes are given only for firm matches. The size entry is marked missing in some rows and otherwise reads once, few, many or a size class.

v_call	d_call	clone_size	j_call	cdr3_aa	cdr3_nt
TRBV6-1	TRBD2	.	TRBJ2-1	CASSRTLAGGYNEQFF	TGTGCCAGCAGTAGGACCCTAGCGGGAGGCTACAATGAGCAGTTCTTC
TRBV5-5	.	.	TRBJ1-4	CASSPDSWGHEKLFF	TGTGCCAGCAGCCCAGACAGTTGGGGCCATGAAAAACTGTTTTTT
TRBV5-5	.	.	TRBJ1-4	CASSSWDSGKKLFF	TGTGCCAGCAGCTCCTGGGACTCGGGAAAAAAACTGTTTTTT
TRBV5-1	.	.	TRBJ2-6	CASSLSGPVSTGANVLTF	TGCGCCAGCAGCTTGTCGGGGCCCGTCTCTACTGGGGCCAACGTCCTGACTTTC
TRBV29-1	TRBD1	.	TRBJ2-3	CSVGAGTGETDTQYF	TGCAGCGTTGGAGCCGGGACAGGGGAAACAGATACGCAGTATTTT
TRBV29-1	.	few	TRBJ2-1	CSVERGLGEQFF	TGCAGCGTTGAGAGGGGCCTTGGTGAGCAGTTCTTC
TRBV29-1	.	.	TRBJ2-2	CSVSSRANTGELFF	TGCAGCGTTTCTTCGAGAGCGAACACCGGGGAGCTGTTTTTT
TRBV10-3	TRBD2	.	TRBJ2-1	CAISSGKSSYNEQFF	TGTGCCATCAGTAGCGGGAAGAGCTCCTACAATGAGCAGTTCTTC
TRBV5-6	.	.	TRBJ1-2	CASSLDRLDYGYTF	TGTGCCAGCAGCTTAGACAGACTCGACTATGGCTACACCTTC
TRBV12-3/TRBV12-4	TRBD1	few	TRBJ2-7	CASSLDWGTGGNEQYF	TGTGCCAGCAGTTTAGATTGGGGGACAGGAGGCAACGAGCAGTACTTC
TRBV6-4	.	.	TRBJ2-3	CASSERGPGTRTDTQYF	TGTGCCAGCAGTGAACGGGGGCCCGGAACACGCACAGATACGCAGTATTTT
TRBV7-9	TRBD1	.	TRBJ2-2	CASSSQDRARELFF	TGTGCCAGCAGCTCACAGGACAGGGCCCGGGAGCTGTTTTTT
TRBV5-1	TRBD2	.	TRBJ2-7	CASSLVPSGRGEQYF	TGCGCCAGCAGCTTGGTCCCTAGCGGGAGGGGAGAGCAGTACTTC
TRBV5-1	TRBD2	.	TRBJ2-1	CASSTGLAGDFFYNEQFF	TGCGCCAGCAGCACCGGACTAGCGGGAGACTTTTTCTACAATGAGCAGTTCTTC
TRBV12-3/TRBV12-4	TRBD1	few	TRBJ2-7	CASPNRDRETGGTYEQYF	TGTGCCAGTCCGAACCGGGACAGGGAAACAGGGGGGACCTACGAGCAGTACTTC
TRBV28	.	.	TRBJ1-6	CASSFNPDSPLHF	TGTGCCAGCAGTTTTAATCCAGATTCACCCCTCCACTTT
TRBV28	.	.	TRBJ2-7	CASSSLVLSGYEQYF	TGTGCCAGCAGTTCCCTAGTCTTGAGCGGCTACGAGCAGTACTTC
TRBV10-3	.	.	TRBJ2-1	CAIRPLSYNEQFF	TGTGCCATCAGGCCCCTTTCCTACAATGAGCAGTTCTTC
TRBV12-3/TRBV12-4	TRBD2	.	TRBJ2-5	CASSSVAGGPETQYF	TGTGCCAGCAGTTCTGTAGCGGGAGGGCCCGAGACCCAGTACTTC
TRBV10-3	.	.	TRBJ2-3	CAISERDMNTDTQYF	TGTGCCATCAGTGAAAGGGACATGAACACAGATACGCAGTATTTT
TRBV20-1	.	.	TRBJ2-3	CSATKSNLADTQYF	TGCAGTGCTACCAAAAGCAACCTGGCAGATACGCAGTATTTT
TRBV20-1	.	.	TRBJ2-5	CSARLDRGETQYF	TGCAGTGCTAGACTAGACCGAGGAGAGACCCAGTACTTC
TRBV27	TRBD1	.	TRBJ1-1	CASSLPPGTGRNTEAFF	TGTGCCAGCAGTTTACCCCCTGGGACAGGGAGGAACACTGAAGCTTTCTTT
TRBV27	.	.	TRBJ2-3	CASSPRDKLTDTQYF	TGTGCCAGCAGCCCCCGGGACAAACTCACAGATACGCAGTATTTT
TRBV20-1	TRBD2	few	TRBJ2-5	CSARASGRAETQYF	TGCAGTGCTAGAGCAAGCGGGAGGGCCGAGACCCAGTACTTC
TRBV12-3/TRBV12-4	TRBD2	few	TRBJ2-5	CASSLRIAGETQYF	TGTGCCAGCAGTTTAAGGATAGCGGGAGAGACCCAGTACTTC
TRBV15	.	many	TRBJ2-1	CATSRDGRGNEQFF	TGTGCCACCAGCAGAGATGGCCGGGGCAATGAGCAGTTCTTC
TRBV29-1	.	many	TRBJ2-3	CSGGTDTQYF	TGCTCTGGGGGGACAGATACGCAGTATTTT